The rows below give T cell receptor beta chains drawn from one sample of a study of blood T cell repertoires in COVID-19. Libraries were prepared by immunoSEQ multiplex PCR; TCRdb keeps only in-frame clonotypes and omits some of them. The repertoire holds about 470,000 clones, with about nine tenths as singletons. What was sequenced was PBMCs or T cells enriched from blood (not recorded which). The receptor set was obtained from a young woman who had recovered from COVID-19. Each CDR3 is given with its conserved first and last residue. A D gene is named only where the DNA matches it firmly.

v_gene: TRBV10-3
d_gene: .
j_gene: TRBJ2-6
CDR3nt: TGTGCCATCGGGACATACTCTGGGGCCAACGTCCTGACTTTC
CDR3aa: CAIGTYSGANVLTF

v_gene: TRBV5-1
d_gene: .
j_gene: TRBJ2-7
CDR3nt: TGCGCCAGCAGCTCCGGGGGTCCCGGCTACGAGCAGTACTTC
CDR3aa: CASSSGGPGYEQYF

v_gene: TRBV6-5
d_gene: TRBD1
j_gene: TRBJ2-7
CDR3nt: TGTGCCAGCAGTAGGGGACAGGACCGACACGAGCAGTACTTC
CDR3aa: CASSRGQDRHEQYF

v_gene: TRBV5-4
d_gene: TRBD1
j_gene: TRBJ1-1
CDR3nt: TGTGCCAGCAGCTTGGGACAGGGGGGTGGCACTGAAGCTTTCTTT
CDR3aa: CASSLGQGGGTEAFF

v_gene: TRBV12-3/TRBV12-4
d_gene: .
j_gene: TRBJ1-1
CDR3nt: TGTGCCAGCAGTGGGGGGGCTGAAGCTTTCTTT
CDR3aa: CASSGGAEAFF

v_gene: TRBV19
d_gene: .
j_gene: TRBJ1-1
CDR3nt: TGTGCCAGTAGTATTCGGGAGAACACTGAAGCTTTCTTT
CDR3aa: CASSIRENTEAFF

v_gene: TRBV5-6
d_gene: .
j_gene: TRBJ1-2
CDR3nt: TGTGCCAGCAGCTTAGGCTCTCCCCGGAGAGGCTACACCTTC
CDR3aa: CASSLGSPRRGYTF

v_gene: TRBV9
d_gene: .
j_gene: TRBJ1-1
CDR3nt: TGTGCCAGCAGCGTAGCCGAGACTGGCACTGAAGCTTTCTTT
CDR3aa: CASSVAETGTEAFF

v_gene: TRBV10-2
d_gene: .
j_gene: TRBJ2-1
CDR3nt: TGCGCCAGCAAGATCGGGATAGCGGCCTACAATGAGCAGTTCTTC
CDR3aa: CASKIGIAAYNEQFF

v_gene: TRBV27
d_gene: .
j_gene: TRBJ1-1
CDR3nt: TGTGCCAGCGGTTCGGGGCGGGGCACTGAAGCTTTCTTT
CDR3aa: CASGSGRGTEAFF

v_gene: TRBV10-2
d_gene: .
j_gene: TRBJ1-5
CDR3nt: TGCGCCAGCAGTGGGCAGGGGAGTCAACAGCCCCAGCATTTT
CDR3aa: CASSGQGSQQPQHF

v_gene: TRBV5-5
d_gene: .
j_gene: TRBJ1-5
CDR3nt: TGTGCCAGCAGCTGGACAGAGTCGTTTCAGCCCCAGCATTTT
CDR3aa: CASSWTESFQPQHF

v_gene: TRBV2
d_gene: TRBD1
j_gene: TRBJ1-1
CDR3nt: TGTGCCAGCAGTCATCTGACAGGGATAAACACTGAAGCTTTCTTT
CDR3aa: CASSHLTGINTEAFF

v_gene: TRBV28
d_gene: TRBD2
j_gene: TRBJ2-2
CDR3nt: TGTGCCAGCAGCCCAGCGGGGGGGTCTGTCGGGGAGCTGTTTTTT
CDR3aa: CASSPAGGSVGELFF

v_gene: TRBV7-2
d_gene: TRBD2
j_gene: TRBJ2-5
CDR3nt: TGTGCCAGCAGCCCATCTAGCGGCCAAGAGACCCAGTACTTC
CDR3aa: CASSPSSGQETQYF

v_gene: TRBV24-1
d_gene: .
j_gene: TRBJ1-1
CDR3nt: TGTGCCACCGTGACAGCTTACACTGAAGCTTTCTTT
CDR3aa: CATVTAYTEAFF

v_gene: TRBV5-6
d_gene: .
j_gene: TRBJ2-7
CDR3nt: TGTGCCAGCAGCTTGCGGTTAGGGGGAACCTACGAGCAGTACTTC
CDR3aa: CASSLRLGGTYEQYF

v_gene: TRBV9
d_gene: .
j_gene: TRBJ2-1
CDR3nt: TGTGCCAGCAGCGTAGCAGGGGGGAATGAGCAGTTCTTC
CDR3aa: CASSVAGGNEQFF

v_gene: TRBV30
d_gene: .
j_gene: TRBJ1-2
CDR3nt: TGTGCCTGGATGGCCCTTCCAAACTATGGCTACACCTTC
CDR3aa: CAWMALPNYGYTF

v_gene: TRBV24-1
d_gene: .
j_gene: TRBJ1-1
CDR3nt: TGTGCCACCCGGATGAACAGGGAAAGCACTGAAGCTTTCTTT
CDR3aa: CATRMNRESTEAFF

v_gene: TRBV30
d_gene: .
j_gene: TRBJ1-5
CDR3nt: TGTGCCTGGAGTGAGGGGGACATCTATCAGCCCCAGCATTTT
CDR3aa: CAWSEGDIYQPQHF

v_gene: TRBV6-5
d_gene: TRBD1
j_gene: TRBJ2-7
CDR3nt: TGTGCCAGCAGTCGCGGGGACAGGGAGTACTTC
CDR3aa: CASSRGDREYF

v_gene: TRBV3-1/TRBV3-2
d_gene: TRBD1
j_gene: TRBJ1-2
CDR3nt: TGTGCCAGCAGCCACCTGACAGGGGTGGGGGATTATGGCTACACCTTC
CDR3aa: CASSHLTGVGDYGYTF

v_gene: TRBV2
d_gene: .
j_gene: TRBJ1-3
CDR3nt: TGTGCCAGCAGTCCCGGGAGCTCTGGAAACACCATATATTTT
CDR3aa: CASSPGSSGNTIYF

v_gene: TRBV29-1
d_gene: TRBD1
j_gene: TRBJ1-1
CDR3nt: TGCAGCCTCGAGACAGGGGTGAACACTGAAGCTTTCTTT
CDR3aa: CSLETGVNTEAFF

v_gene: TRBV21-1
d_gene: .
j_gene: TRBJ2-1
CDR3nt: TGTGCCAGCAGCAAAGATACCGACAGGGGTAAGTACAATGAGCAGTTCTTC
CDR3aa: CASSKDTDRGKYNEQFF